The rows below give T cell receptor beta chains drawn from one sample of a study of vaccination and CD4 T cells after COVID-19. Each CDR3 protein is one row after TCRdb ran MiXCR on the PCR reads. The table lists over 10,000 distinct CDR3 sequences, 50% of them singletons. No antigen has been identified for these receptors. Input material: CD4+ T cells from blood, cultured in vitro. The source is a human donor who had recovered from COVID-19. CDR3s include the opening cysteine and the closing phenylalanine or tryptophan.

v_gene | CDR3aa
TRBV20-1 | CSAVWTSSSTDTQYF
TRBV6-1 | CASREGREFF
TRBV6-5 | CASSYYQRSQETQYF
TRBV20-1 | CSGGGRREQFF
TRBV20-1 | CSARDYPGTGDYEQYF
TRBV2 | CASSRTSGRAGELFF
TRBV9 | CASSVAPGANYGYTF
TRBV7-8 | CASSLRSGNTDTQYF
TRBV4-2 | CASSQASLDTGELFF
TRBV12-3/TRBV12-4 | CASSLVVSGGGYEQFF
TRBV6-1 | CASSREGVQYF
TRBV20-1 | CSARGTVGTDTQYF
TRBV4-2 | CASGRTEAGLEIEAFF
TRBV27 | CASSLWVKPGTSGRVSDNEQFF
TRBV20-1 | CSARDTEAFF
TRBV7-9 | CASSRVLNTEAFF
TRBV20-1 | CSRNTVTDTQYF
TRBV28 | CASKGNTEAFF
TRBV29-1 | CSVRDRGLSEQYF
TRBV5-4 | CASSLGGGSGFGELFF
TRBV5-5 | CASSFQTESTDTQYF
TRBV6-1 | CASRLKANTGELFF
TRBV28 | CASSLRFAANSPLHF
TRBV20-1 | CSARGNTYEQYF
TRBV11-1 | CASRNRAGVVWDTQYF
TRBV24-1 | CATSDSQGFHTGELFF
TRBV7-9 | CASSRGPEAAFF
TRBV5-4 | CASSRLGPGSYNEQFF